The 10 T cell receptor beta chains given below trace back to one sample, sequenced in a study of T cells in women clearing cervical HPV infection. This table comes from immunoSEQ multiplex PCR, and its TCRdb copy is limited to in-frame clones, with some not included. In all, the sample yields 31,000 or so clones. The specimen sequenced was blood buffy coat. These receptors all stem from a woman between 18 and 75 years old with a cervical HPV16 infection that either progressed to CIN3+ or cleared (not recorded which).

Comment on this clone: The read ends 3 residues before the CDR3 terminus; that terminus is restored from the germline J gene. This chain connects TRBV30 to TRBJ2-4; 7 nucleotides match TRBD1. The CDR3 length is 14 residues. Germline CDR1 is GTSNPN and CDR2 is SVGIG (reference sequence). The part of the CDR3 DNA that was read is TGTGCCTGGAGTGTACAGGGGCGTTGGTATGGT. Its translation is CAWSVQGRWYG. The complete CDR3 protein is CAWSVQGRWYGQYF.

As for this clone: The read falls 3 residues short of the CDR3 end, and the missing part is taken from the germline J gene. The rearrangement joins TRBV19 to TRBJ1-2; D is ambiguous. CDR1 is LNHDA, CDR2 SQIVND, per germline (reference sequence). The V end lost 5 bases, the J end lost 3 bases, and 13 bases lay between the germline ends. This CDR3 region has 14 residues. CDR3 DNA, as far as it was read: TGTGCCAGTAGTTCTAGACGGCCCCACTATGGC. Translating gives CASSSRRPHYG. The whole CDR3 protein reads CASSSRRPHYGYTF.

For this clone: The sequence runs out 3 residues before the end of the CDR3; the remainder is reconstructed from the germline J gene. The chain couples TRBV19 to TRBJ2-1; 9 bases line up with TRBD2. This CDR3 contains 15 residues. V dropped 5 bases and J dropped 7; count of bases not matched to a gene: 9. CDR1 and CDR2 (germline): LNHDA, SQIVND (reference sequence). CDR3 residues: CASSLRGTSRNEQFF. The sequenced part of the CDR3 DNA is TGTGCCAGTAGTCTTAGGGGGACTAGCAGGAATGAG.

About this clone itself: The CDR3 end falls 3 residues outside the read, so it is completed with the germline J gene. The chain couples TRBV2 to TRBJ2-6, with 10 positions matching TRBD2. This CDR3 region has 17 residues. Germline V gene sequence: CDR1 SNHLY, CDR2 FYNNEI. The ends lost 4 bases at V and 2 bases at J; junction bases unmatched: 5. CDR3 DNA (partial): TGTGCCAGCAGTGGGCTAGCGGGAGCGGCTGGGGCCAACGTC. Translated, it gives CASSGLAGAAGANV. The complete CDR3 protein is CASSGLAGAAGANVLTF. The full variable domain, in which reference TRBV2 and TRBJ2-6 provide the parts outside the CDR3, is EPEVTQTPSHQVTQMGQEVILRCVPISNHLYFYWYRQILGQKVEFLVSFYNNEISEKSEIFDDQFSVERPDGSNFTLKIRSTKLEDSAMYFCASSGLAGAAGANVLTFGAGSRLTVL.

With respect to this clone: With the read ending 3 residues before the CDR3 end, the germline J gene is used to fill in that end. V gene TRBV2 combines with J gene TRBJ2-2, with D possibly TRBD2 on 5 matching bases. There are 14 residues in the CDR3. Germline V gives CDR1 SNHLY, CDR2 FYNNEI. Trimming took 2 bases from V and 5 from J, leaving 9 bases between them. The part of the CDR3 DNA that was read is TGTGCCAGCAGTGAACGGTCGGGGACCGGGGAG. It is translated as CASSERSGTGE. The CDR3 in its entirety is CASSERSGTGELFF.

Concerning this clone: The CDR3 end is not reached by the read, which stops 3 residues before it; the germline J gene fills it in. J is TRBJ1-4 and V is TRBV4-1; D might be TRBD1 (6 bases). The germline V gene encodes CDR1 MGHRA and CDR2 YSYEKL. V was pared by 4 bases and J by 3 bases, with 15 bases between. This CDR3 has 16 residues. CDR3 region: CASSPTGPGSNEKLFF. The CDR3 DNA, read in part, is TGCGCCAGCAGCCCGACAGGACCTGGGTCTAATGAAAAA.

The CDR3 here is CASSATQGAHQPQHF. CDR3 DNA (partial): TGTGCCAGTAGTGCCACTCAGGGGGCGCATCAGCCC. The chain couples TRBV19 to TRBJ1-5; TRBD1 aligns across 8 bases. The missing CDR3 end, 3 residues past where the read stops, is filled in from the germline J gene. The CDR3 has 15 residues. V lost 5 bases, J lost 5 bases, and 8 bases stayed unmatched. The germline CDR1 and CDR2 sequences are LNHDA and SQIVND (reference sequence).

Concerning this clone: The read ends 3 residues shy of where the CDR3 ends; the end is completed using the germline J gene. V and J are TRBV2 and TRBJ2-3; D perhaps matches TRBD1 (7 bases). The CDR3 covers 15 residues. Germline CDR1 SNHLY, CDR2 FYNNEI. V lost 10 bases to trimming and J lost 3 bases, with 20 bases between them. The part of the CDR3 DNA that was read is TGTGCCACCCGTCTGGAGGGGGCCGTAACAGATACG. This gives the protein CATRLEGAVTDT. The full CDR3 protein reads CATRLEGAVTDTQYF.

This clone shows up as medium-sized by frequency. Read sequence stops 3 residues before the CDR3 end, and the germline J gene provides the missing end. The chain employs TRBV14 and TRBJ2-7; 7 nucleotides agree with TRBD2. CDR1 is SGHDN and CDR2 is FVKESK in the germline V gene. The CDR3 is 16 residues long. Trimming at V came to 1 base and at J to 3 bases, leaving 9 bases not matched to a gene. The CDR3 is CASSQGRASGRYEQYF. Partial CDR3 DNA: TGTGCCAGCAGCCAAGGGCGGGCTAGCGGACGCTACGAG.

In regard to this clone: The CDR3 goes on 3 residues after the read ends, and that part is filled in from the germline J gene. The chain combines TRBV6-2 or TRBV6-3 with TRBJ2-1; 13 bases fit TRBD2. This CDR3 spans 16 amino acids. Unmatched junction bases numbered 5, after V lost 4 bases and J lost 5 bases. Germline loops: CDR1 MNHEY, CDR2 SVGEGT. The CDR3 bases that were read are TGTGCCAGCAGTTCACAACTAGCGGGAGGGCACAATGAG. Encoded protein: CASSSQLAGGHNE. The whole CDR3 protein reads CASSSQLAGGHNEQFF.